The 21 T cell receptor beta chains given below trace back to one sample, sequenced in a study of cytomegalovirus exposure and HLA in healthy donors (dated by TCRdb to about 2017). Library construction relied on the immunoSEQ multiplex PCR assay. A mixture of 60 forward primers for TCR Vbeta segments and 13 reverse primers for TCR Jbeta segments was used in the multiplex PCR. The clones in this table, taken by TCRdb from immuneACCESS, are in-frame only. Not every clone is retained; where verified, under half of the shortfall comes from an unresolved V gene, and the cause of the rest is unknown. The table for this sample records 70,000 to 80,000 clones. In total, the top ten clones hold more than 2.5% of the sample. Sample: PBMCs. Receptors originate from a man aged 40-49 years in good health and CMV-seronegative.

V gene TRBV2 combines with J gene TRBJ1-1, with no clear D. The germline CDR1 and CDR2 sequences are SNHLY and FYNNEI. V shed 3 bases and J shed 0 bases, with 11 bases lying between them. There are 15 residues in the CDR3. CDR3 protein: CASSDAGSVNTEAFF. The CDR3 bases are TGTGCCAGCAGTGACGCCGGCAGCGTGAACACTGAAGCTTTCTTT.

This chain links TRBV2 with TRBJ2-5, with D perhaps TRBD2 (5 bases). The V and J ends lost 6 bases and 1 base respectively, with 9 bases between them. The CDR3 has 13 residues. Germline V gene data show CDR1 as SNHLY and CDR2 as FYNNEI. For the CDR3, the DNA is TGTGCCAGCAGGTCCGGGATCCAAGAGACCCAGTACTTC. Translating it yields CASRSGIQETQYF.

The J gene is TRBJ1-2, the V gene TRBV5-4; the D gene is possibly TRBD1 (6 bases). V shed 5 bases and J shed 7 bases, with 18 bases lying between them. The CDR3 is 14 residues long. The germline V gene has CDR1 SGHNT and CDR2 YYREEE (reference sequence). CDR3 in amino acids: CASSYESGGGGYTF. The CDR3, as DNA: TGTGCCAGCAGTTACGAATCTGGGGGCGGTGGCTACACCTTC.

DNA for the CDR3: TGTGCCAGCAGTGGGGCTGGGGAGTTGAGGACCGGGGAGCTGTTTTTT. Translation: CASSGAGELRTGELFF. This rearrangement joins TRBV6-1 to TRBJ2-2; maybe TRBD2 (5 bases). CDR1 is MNHNS and CDR2 is SASEGT in the germline V gene. The CDR3 has 16 amino acids. V lost 4 bases and J lost 5, with 17 bases in between.

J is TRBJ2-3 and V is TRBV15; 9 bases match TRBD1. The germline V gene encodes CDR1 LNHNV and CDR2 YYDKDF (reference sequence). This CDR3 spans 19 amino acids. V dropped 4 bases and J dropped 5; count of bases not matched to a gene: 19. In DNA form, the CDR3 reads TGTGCCACCAGCACCCACTCCAACAGGGGGCGACGGCGGGGAGATACGCAGTATTTT. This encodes CATSTHSNRGRRRGDTQYF.

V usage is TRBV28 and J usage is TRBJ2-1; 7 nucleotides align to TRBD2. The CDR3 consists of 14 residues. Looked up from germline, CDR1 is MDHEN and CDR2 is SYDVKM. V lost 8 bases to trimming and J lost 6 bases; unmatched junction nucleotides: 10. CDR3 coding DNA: TGTGCCAGCGGGTTACAGCGGGGAGCCAATGAGCAGTTCTTC. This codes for CASGLQRGANEQFF.

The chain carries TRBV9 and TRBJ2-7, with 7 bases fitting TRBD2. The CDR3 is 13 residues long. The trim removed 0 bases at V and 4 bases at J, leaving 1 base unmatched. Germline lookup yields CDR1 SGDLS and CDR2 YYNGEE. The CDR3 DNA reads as TGTGCCAGCAGCGTAGGGGAGGGATACGAGCAGTACTTC. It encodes CASSVGEGYEQYF.

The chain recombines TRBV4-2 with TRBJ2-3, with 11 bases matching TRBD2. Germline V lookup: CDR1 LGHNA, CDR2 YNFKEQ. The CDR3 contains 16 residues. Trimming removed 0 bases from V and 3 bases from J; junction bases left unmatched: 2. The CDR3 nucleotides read TGTGCCAGCAGCCAAGATACTAGCGGGGGTACAGATACGCAGTATTTT. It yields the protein CASSQDTSGGTDTQYF.

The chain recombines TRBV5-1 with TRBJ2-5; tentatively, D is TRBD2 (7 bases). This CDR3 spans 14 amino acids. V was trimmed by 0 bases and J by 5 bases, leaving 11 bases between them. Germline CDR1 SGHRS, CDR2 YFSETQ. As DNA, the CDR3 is TGCGCCAGCAGCTTGGCAGGGAGGGGGGAGACCCAGTACTTC. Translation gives CASSLAGRGETQYF.

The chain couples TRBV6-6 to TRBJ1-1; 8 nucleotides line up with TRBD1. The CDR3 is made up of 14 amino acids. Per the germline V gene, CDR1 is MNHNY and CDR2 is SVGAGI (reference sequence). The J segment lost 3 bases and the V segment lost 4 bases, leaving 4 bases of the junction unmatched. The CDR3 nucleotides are TGTGCCAGCAGTTCGACAGGGGCCGACACTGAAGCTTTCTTT. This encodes CASSSTGADTEAFF.

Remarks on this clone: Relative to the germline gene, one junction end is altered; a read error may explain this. The CDR3 DNA is TGTGCTAGCAGCTCCGGCGCGACAGGGTCTCAAGAGACCCAGTACTTC. Translated: CASSSGATGSQETQYF. The rearrangement joins TRBV7-7 to TRBJ2-5; TRBD1 aligns across 7 bases. CDR1 and CDR2 from the germline V gene are SSHAT and FNYEAQ (reference sequence). The CDR3 consists of 16 residues.

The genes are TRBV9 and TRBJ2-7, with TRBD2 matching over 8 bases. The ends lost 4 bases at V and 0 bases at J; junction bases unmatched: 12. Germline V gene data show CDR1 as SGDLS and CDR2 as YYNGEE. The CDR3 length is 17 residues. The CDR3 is CASSPSHSGKSSYEQYF. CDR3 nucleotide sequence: TGTGCCAGCAGCCCATCCCATAGCGGGAAGAGCTCCTACGAGCAGTACTTC. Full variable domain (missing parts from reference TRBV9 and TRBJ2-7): DSGVTQTPKHLITATGQRVTLRCSPRSGDLSVYWYQQSLDQGLQFLIQYYNGEERAKGNILERFSAQQFPDLHSELNLSSLELGDSALYFCASSPSHSGKSSYEQYFGPGTRLTVT.

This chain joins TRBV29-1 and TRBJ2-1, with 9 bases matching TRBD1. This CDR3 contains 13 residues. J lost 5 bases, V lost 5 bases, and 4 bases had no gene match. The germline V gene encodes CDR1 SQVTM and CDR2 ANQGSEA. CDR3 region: CSVRQGVDNEQFF. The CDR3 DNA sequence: TGCAGCGTTCGACAGGGGGTAGACAATGAGCAGTTCTTC.

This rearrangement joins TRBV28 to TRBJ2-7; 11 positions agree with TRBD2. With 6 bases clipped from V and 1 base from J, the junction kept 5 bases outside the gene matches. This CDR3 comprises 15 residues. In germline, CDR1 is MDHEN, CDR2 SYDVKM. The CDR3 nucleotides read TGTGCCAGCAGGCCGACTAGCGGGGTATCCTACGAGCAGTACTTC. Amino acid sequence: CASRPTSGVSYEQYF.

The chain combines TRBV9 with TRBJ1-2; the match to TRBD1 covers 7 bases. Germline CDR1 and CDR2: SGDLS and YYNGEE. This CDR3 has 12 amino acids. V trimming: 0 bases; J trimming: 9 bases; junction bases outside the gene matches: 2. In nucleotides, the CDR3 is TGTGCCAGCAGCGTAGGGACAGGCCGCTACACCTTC. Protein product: CASSVGTGRYTF. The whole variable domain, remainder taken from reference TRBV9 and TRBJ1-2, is DSGVTQTPKHLITATGQRVTLRCSPRSGDLSVYWYQQSLDQGLQFLIQYYNGEERAKGNILERFSAQQFPDLHSELNLSSLELGDSALYFCASSVGTGRYTFGSGTRLTVV.

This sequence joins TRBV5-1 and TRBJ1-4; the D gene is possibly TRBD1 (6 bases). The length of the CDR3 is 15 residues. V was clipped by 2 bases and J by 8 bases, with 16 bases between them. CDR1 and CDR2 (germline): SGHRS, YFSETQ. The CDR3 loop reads CASSFGIQGREKLFF. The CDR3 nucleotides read TGCGCCAGCAGCTTCGGAATACAGGGAAGGGAAAAACTGTTTTTT.

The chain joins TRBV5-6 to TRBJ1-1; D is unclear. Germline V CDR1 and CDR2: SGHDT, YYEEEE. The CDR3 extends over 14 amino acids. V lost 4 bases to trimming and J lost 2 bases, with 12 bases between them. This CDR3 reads CASSEGTFNTEAFF. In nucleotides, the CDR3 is TGTGCCAGCAGCGAGGGTACATTTAACACTGAAGCTTTCTTT.

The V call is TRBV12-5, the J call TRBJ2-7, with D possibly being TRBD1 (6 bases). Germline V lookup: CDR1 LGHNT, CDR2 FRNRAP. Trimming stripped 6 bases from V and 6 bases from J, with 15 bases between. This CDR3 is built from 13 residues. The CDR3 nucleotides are TGTGCTAGTGGATACAGGGATCAGGGCGAGCAGTACTTC. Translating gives CASGYRDQGEQYF. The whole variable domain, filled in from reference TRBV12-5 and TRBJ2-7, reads DARVTQTPRHKVTEMGQEVTMRCQPILGHNTVFWYRQTMMQGLELLAYFRNRAPLDDSGMPKDRFSAEMPDATLATLKIQPSEPRDSAVYFCASGYRDQGEQYFGPGTRLTVT.

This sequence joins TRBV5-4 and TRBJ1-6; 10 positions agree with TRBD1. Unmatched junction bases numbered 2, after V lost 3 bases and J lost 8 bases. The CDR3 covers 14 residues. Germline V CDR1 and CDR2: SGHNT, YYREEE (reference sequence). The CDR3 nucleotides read TGTGCCAGCAGCTCCGGGACAGGGGATTCACCCCTCCACTTT. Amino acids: CASSSGTGDSPLHF. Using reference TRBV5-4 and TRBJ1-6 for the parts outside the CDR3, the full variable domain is ETGVTQSPTHLIKTRGQQVTLRCSSQSGHNTVSWYQQALGQGPQFIFQYYREEENGRGNFPPRFSGLQFPNYSSELNVNALELDDSALYLCASSSGTGDSPLHFGNGTRLTVT.

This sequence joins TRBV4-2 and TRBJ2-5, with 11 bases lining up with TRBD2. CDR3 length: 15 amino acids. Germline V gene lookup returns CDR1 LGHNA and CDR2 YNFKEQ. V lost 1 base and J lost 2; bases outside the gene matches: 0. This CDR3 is CASSQGTSGQETQYF. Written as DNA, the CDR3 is TGTGCCAGCAGCCAAGGGACTAGCGGGCAAGAGACCCAGTACTTC.

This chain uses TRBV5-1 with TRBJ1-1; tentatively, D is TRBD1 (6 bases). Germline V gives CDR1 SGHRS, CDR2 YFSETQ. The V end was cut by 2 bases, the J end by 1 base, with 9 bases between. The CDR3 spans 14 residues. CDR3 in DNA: TGCGCCAGCAGCTTCCGGGGGGCGAACACTGAAGCTTTCTTT. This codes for CASSFRGANTEAFF.